The text below deals with one TCR beta chain. The authors' processing: It was from reference gene primer amplification that nucleated cell counts were estimated. Data came from immunoSEQ multiplex PCR; TCRdb stores just in-frame clones and leaves some out. For V, J and clone size, that table is used; D and trimming come from the DNA. The sample has nearly 95,000 clones; 80% to 90% are singletons. This sample was taken from a study of blood T cell repertoires in COVID-19. Study-level information: Sources were T cells, B-cell-depleted T cells, or PBMCs; the material itself was cDNA or gDNA.

CDR1 and CDR2 from the germline V gene are MDHEN and SYDVKM. The CDR3 is made up of 13 amino acids. Trimming at V came to 7 bases and at J to 5 bases, leaving 7 bases not matched to a gene. The specimen was peripheral blood. This TCR came from a woman older than 75 with acute or convalescent COVID-19. This sequence joins TRBV28 and TRBJ2-7, with 8 bases aligning to TRBD2. CDR3 nucleotide sequence: TGTGCCAGCACCTCGGGGGGGGGACACGAGCAGTACTTC. Translated: CASTSGGGHEQYF.